This T cell receptor (beta chain) derives from a study of vaccination and CD4 T cells after COVID-19 (dated by TCRdb to between 2020 and 2023). Some background on the complete study: In the convalescent cohort there were six males and four females, among whom were two Hispanic individuals, seven Caucasians, two Asians and one multiracial person. Participants received two doses of either the Pfizer-BioNTech BNT162b2 vaccine (n=8) or the Moderna mRNA-1273 vaccine (n=2). Post-COVID blood samples were collected from convalescent patients a median of around 100 days after diagnosis, with a range of about 35 to 180 days. Post-vaccine blood samples were obtained a median of approximately 70 days after the second vaccine dose, with a range of roughly 14 to 241 days. For stimulating the cultures, overlapping spike peptide pools were used, derived from SARS-CoV-2 as well as from the common cold coronaviruses HCoV-NL63, HCoV-OC43 and HCoV-229E. Control cultures received a CEFX viral epitope pool as the positive control, an HIV-1 Nef peptide pool as the negative control, or no peptide. In roughly nine COVID-19 convalescent patients and a handful of infection-naive healthy vaccine recipients, the spike-specific CD4+ TCR repertoire before mRNA vaccination was compared with the repertoire after mRNA vaccination. At the TCR clonotype level, an earlier paper using these donors assessed memory CD4+ T cell crossreactivity between SARS-CoV-2 and common cold coronavirus spike proteins. Here is what the overall study found, with its caveats: The number of convalescent patients in the study was relatively small, and the study did not examine early timepoints following natural infection. The median number of SARS-CoV-2-reactive clonotypes rose from 21 after infection to approximately 41 after vaccination, but the change was not significant. In convalescent patients, a median roughly 86% of post-vaccine SARS-CoV-2-reactive clones were detected only after vaccination, suggesting vaccine-specific priming. Of the vaccine-specific clones found in convalescent patients, nearly all (304 of 307) were mono-reactive for SARS-CoV-2 spike instead of being cross-reactive with common cold coronaviruses.

Interpreted using the paper, the treatment or condition label stands for: roughly 11-day PBMC culture with coronavirus spike peptide pools or control peptides (ViraFEST assay). CD4+ T cells from unexposed donors were collected before the COVID-19 pandemic (2011-2018). The ViraFEST assay was used in the study, in which antigen-specific T cells were expanded with peptide pools and expanded clonotypes were subsequently identified by TCR sequencing. Roughly 2 million PBMCs per well were cultured in IMDM with roughly 5.5% human AB serum and 7.5 to 10 IU/ml IL-2, plus 10 ug/ml peptide pools. On days 3 and 7, half of the culture medium was replaced with fresh IL-2-containing medium. Once the cells had been in culture for around nine days, the EasySep CD4+ T cell isolation kit was used to isolate CD4+ T cells by negative selection. As cell numbers permitted, CD4+ T cells from unexposed donors were tested for reactivity to SARS-CoV-2 S and N and to four common cold coronavirus spike pools. Ficoll-Paque Plus gradient centrifugation was used to isolate PBMCs from whole blood, and the isolated PBMCs were then either used fresh or cryopreserved at -140C. Each culture condition was generally run in triplicate wells. The leukapheresis product for the unexposed donors was obtained through commercial purchase.

The CDR3 measures 13 amino acids from cysteine to phenylalanine. The kept DNA is CDR3 alone, 39 bases in frame from the first base. V and J are truncated by 6 bases and 4 bases respectively, leaving an intervening sequence of 10 bases. CDR1 SEHNR and CDR2 FQNEAQ were looked up in the germline V gene (reference sequence). The library was produced with PCR. TCR sequencing of DNA from cultured CD4+ T cells used the Oncomine TCR Beta short-read assay at the Johns Hopkins FTIC core. The QIAamp micro DNA kit was used to extract genomic DNA from the cultured CD4+ T cells. Oncomine TCR Beta libraries from cultured CD4+ T cells were pooled with unique dual indexes and sequenced on an Illumina iSeq 100. Per the authors' processing: Non-productive sequences were removed, and CDR3s that did not start with C, did not end with F or W, or were shorter than 7 amino acids were discarded. The MANAFEST web application identified antigen-specific clonotypes by comparing peptide-stimulated wells against reference wells and other culture wells. To be called positive, a clone needed an FDR below 0.05, an odds ratio above 5, and a productive frequency above 0.1% in at least two of three replicate wells. Cross-reactive clonotypes were defined as significantly expanded in both SARS-CoV-2 spike wells and at least one common cold coronavirus spike condition. Levenshtein distances (stringdist) and unrooted phylogenetic trees (ape) in R version 3.6.1 were used to assess CDR3 homology. Through fastp at Q25 and MiXCR, TCRdb rebuilt clones from the public reads, retaining in-frame beta chains. Under each unique CDR3 protein, matching rows form one entry showing the most common genes and DNA. These V and J calls derive from TCRdb rather than the authors' analysis. The sample profile shows approximately 7,100 distinct CDR3 sequences; around 50% of them were found once. Less than 30% of the sample goes to the ten largest clones.

This clonotype was found a few times. Which antigen it targets is not known. It has no much larger one-base neighbor in the sample; base qualities were not kept. The chain was built from TRBV7-9 and TRBJ2-1; no D gene call is confident. This receptor was identified in a human donor in good health. The sample taken for sequencing was CD4+ T cells from blood, cultured in vitro. The CDR3 corresponds to CASRGWLYNEQFF. The nucleotides read TGTGCCAGCAGGGGGTGGCTGTACAATGAGCAGTTCTTC.